These 31 T cell receptor beta chains originate from one sample sequenced in a study of cytomegalovirus exposure and HLA in healthy donors. Both 60 Vbeta primers and 13 Jbeta primers went into the PCR. Sequenced by immunoSEQ multiplex PCR; TCRdb stores in-frame clones only, minus some. The sample consists of about 170,000 clones, 75% to 90% of them appearing once. The sample was PBMCs. Source of these receptors: a boy younger than 10 in good health and CMV-seronegative.

In nucleotides, the CDR3 is TGTGCCAGCAGCCGAGGTGGCGGGAGGGGGACGGATACGCAGTATTTT. As protein: CASSRGGGRGTDTQYF. The rearrangement joins TRBV5-4 to TRBJ2-3; TRBD2 matches at 9 bases. This CDR3 region has 16 residues. Germline CDR1 and CDR2: SGHNT and YYREEE (reference sequence). V shed 4 bases and J 6 bases; nucleotides not matched to a gene: 12.

The rearrangement links TRBV27 to TRBJ2-2; 14 bases agree with TRBD2. V lost 3 bases, J lost 4 bases, and 16 bases stayed unmatched. Per the germline V gene, CDR1 is MNHEY and CDR2 is SMNVEV (reference sequence). The CDR3 is made up of 21 amino acids. The CDR3 sequence: CASSFSPGLAGAWRGTGELFF. The CDR3 DNA reads TGTGCCAGCAGTTTTTCTCCGGGACTAGCGGGAGCGTGGCGGGGCACCGGGGAGCTGTTTTTT.

The J gene is TRBJ1-5, the V gene TRBV10-1, with D uncertain. Germline V lookup: CDR1 WNHNN, CDR2 SYGVQD (reference sequence). CDR3 size: 12 residues. The ends were cut back, 3 bases at V and 3 bases at J, with 3 bases in the middle. The DNA of the CDR3 is TGCGCCAGCAGTGATAACAATCAGCCCCAGCATTTT. This translates into CASSDNNQPQHF.

Only one count was recorded for this clone. The same CDR3 also results from other DNA sequences found in this sample. V is TRBV5-1 and J is TRBJ1-1, with 8 bases that match TRBD1. Germline lookup yields CDR1 SGHRS and CDR2 YFSETQ. With V trimmed by 5 bases and J by 1 base, 4 bases remained unmatched. The CDR3 consists of 14 residues. Written as DNA, the CDR3 is TGCGCCAGCAGTTTTGACAGGGGGAACACTGAAGCTTTCTTT. This sequence encodes CASSFDRGNTEAFF.

CDR3 region: CASRLGAGGSPDTQYF. In nucleotides, the CDR3 is TGTGCCAGCAGGCTTGGAGCGGGAGGTTCGCCAGATACGCAGTATTTT. The V and J genes are TRBV5-4 and TRBJ2-3, with TRBD2 identical over 9 bases. The CDR3 sequence is 16 residues long. CDR1 SGHNT and CDR2 YYREEE come from the germline V gene (reference sequence). Losses at the gene ends were 5 bases for V and 4 bases for J; bases not matched to a gene: 11.

The chain is built from TRBV4-1 and TRBJ2-5; 7 positions match TRBD2. CDR1 is MGHRA, CDR2 YSYEKL, per germline. This CDR3 is 14 amino acids long. Trimming removed 4 bases from V and 5 bases from J; junction bases left unmatched: 7. The CDR3 nucleotides read TGCGCCAGCAGCCCCCCCGGGAGGTGGGAGACCCAGTACTTC. This gives the protein CASSPPGRWETQYF.

J is TRBJ1-5 and V is TRBV15; possibly TRBD1 for D (6 bases). This CDR3 is built from 15 residues. Trimming stripped 1 base from V and 3 bases from J, with 10 bases between. From germline, CDR1 is LNHNV and CDR2 YYDKDF (reference sequence). The DNA of the CDR3 is TGTGCCACCAGCAGAGTGGGGGCGGTCAATCAGCCCCAGCATTTT. Translated: CATSRVGAVNQPQHF.

The rearrangement links TRBV18 to TRBJ2-1, with TRBD2 matching 9 bases. Unmatched junction bases numbered 7, after V lost 3 bases and J lost 4 bases. CDR3 length: 16 amino acids. Germline V gene sequence: CDR1 KGHSH, CDR2 LQKENI. CDR3 in amino acids: CASSPSGTSRYNEQFF. For the CDR3, the DNA is TGTGCCAGCTCACCGTCCGGGACTAGCAGATACAATGAGCAGTTCTTC.

The V and J genes are TRBV6-1 and TRBJ1-1; D is possibly TRBD1 (6 bases). CDR1 is MNHNS, CDR2 SASEGT, per germline. The CDR3 runs 18 residues. V was trimmed by 1 base and J by 3 bases, leaving 21 bases between them. CDR3 loop: CASSEEMGGPGAYTEAFF. CDR3 sequence (DNA): TGTGCCAGCAGTGAAGAAATGGGAGGGCCAGGGGCGTACACTGAAGCTTTCTTT.

This sequence joins TRBV5-1 and TRBJ1-3; D might be TRBD1 (6 bases). The CDR3 is 13 residues long. In germline, CDR1 is SGHRS, CDR2 YFSETQ. Trimming stripped 5 bases from V and 4 bases from J, with 10 bases between. CDR3 loop: CASSRDTGNTIYF. The CDR3 region has the DNA TGCGCCAGCAGTCGGGACACGGGAAACACCATATATTTT.

This clone was detected once. This rearrangement joins TRBV9 to TRBJ2-7; possibly TRBD2 for D (5 bases). The CDR3 sequence is 16 residues long. Germline-derived CDR1 and CDR2 are SGDLS and YYNGEE. Trimming cost V 4 bases and J 2 bases, with 19 bases left between them. In nucleotides, the CDR3 is TGTGCCAGCAGCCCCCGCGTTGCGGGCAGACCCTACGAGCAGTACTTC. Translation: CASSPRVAGRPYEQYF.

The J gene is TRBJ1-3, the V gene TRBV21-1; TRBD1 is the table's D call and was not checked against the DNA. TRBV21-1 is a recognized pseudogene. CDR3 length: 16 amino acids. Here the CDR3 reads CASSKPGQGAGNTIYF. CDR3 DNA: TGTGCCAGCAGCAAACCGGGACAGGGGGCGGGAAACACCATATATTTT.

The chain carries TRBV6-1 and TRBJ1-1; the D gene is possibly TRBD1 (6 bases). Germline CDR1 MNHNS, CDR2 SASEGT. The CDR3 loop spans 15 amino acids. Trimming took 4 bases from V and 0 from J, leaving 12 bases between them. The CDR3 sequence is CASSAWTDMNTEAFF. DNA for the CDR3: TGTGCCAGCAGTGCATGGACAGATATGAACACTGAAGCTTTCTTT.

This rearrangement joins TRBV29-1 to TRBJ2-3; 8 bases line up with TRBD1. V shed 5 bases, J shed 9 bases, and the junction held 4 bases outside the gene matches. Germline CDR1 is SQVTM and CDR2 is ANQGSEA. The CDR3 is 11 amino acids. The CDR3: CSVSDRGTQYF. The CDR3 DNA sequence: TGCAGCGTTTCTGACAGGGGAACGCAGTATTTT.

Notes on this clone: The sample carries other DNA sequences with the same CDR3. This rearrangement joins TRBV5-1 to TRBJ2-5; 8 bases are shared with TRBD1. With V trimmed by 0 bases and J by 2 bases, 3 bases remained unmatched. CDR3 length: 15 amino acids. Germline-derived CDR1 and CDR2 are SGHRS and YFSETQ. As DNA, the CDR3 is TGCGCCAGCAGCTTGGGAGACAGGGGTCAAGAGACCCAGTACTTC. This gives the protein CASSLGDRGQETQYF.

V is TRBV5-5 and J is TRBJ2-4; 8 bases are shared with TRBD1. Germline loops: CDR1 SGHKS, CDR2 YYEKEE (reference sequence). The CDR3 contains 14 residues. The J segment lost 8 bases and the V segment lost 4 bases, leaving 8 bases of the junction unmatched. The DNA for the CDR3 is TGTGCCAGCAGCCCCGGGACAGGCGGGGACATTCAGTACTTC. It specifies CASSPGTGGDIQYF.

The chain uses TRBV19 and TRBJ1-2, with D tentatively TRBD1 (5 bases). The germline V gene encodes CDR1 LNHDA and CDR2 SQIVND (reference sequence). This CDR3 is built from 14 residues. V was pared by 3 bases and J by 8 bases, with 16 bases between. CDR3 region: CASSIRDSLVGYTF. The DNA of the CDR3 is TGTGCCAGTAGTATCCGGGACTCGCTGGTGGGCTACACCTTC.

The chain is built from TRBV7-9 and TRBJ1-1; tentatively, D is TRBD1 (5 bases). Germline V gene data show CDR1 as SEHNR and CDR2 as FQNEAQ (reference sequence). Trimming removed 5 bases at V and 6 bases at J, with 16 bases between. The CDR3 spans 14 residues. The CDR3 region is CASSRPGERAEAFF. CDR3 in DNA: TGTGCCAGCAGCCGACCGGGGGAAAGGGCTGAAGCTTTCTTT.

The gene calls are TRBV4-1 and TRBJ1-2, with D perhaps TRBD1 (6 bases). Per the germline V gene, CDR1 is MGHRA and CDR2 is YSYEKL. Deletions cut 0 bases from V and 6 bases from J, with 14 bases between. The CDR3 consists of 15 residues. CDR3 in amino acids: CASSQEAVAGDGYTF. The CDR3 region has the DNA TGCGCCAGCAGCCAAGAGGCCGTGGCAGGGGATGGCTACACCTTC.

This clone was picked up a small number of times. The chain combines TRBV28 with TRBJ1-2, with D perhaps TRBD1 (5 bases). V was pared by 6 bases and J by 4 bases, with 12 bases between. Germline V gene lookup returns CDR1 MDHEN and CDR2 SYDVKM. This CDR3 has 13 residues. CDR3 DNA sequence: TGTGCCAGCAGCACCCCGACAGTCTATGGCTACACCTTC. Translated: CASSTPTVYGYTF.

V is TRBV5-1 and J is TRBJ2-2; D gene ambiguous. Trimming cost V 0 bases and J 7 bases, with 10 bases left between them. CDR3 length: 14 amino acids. In germline, CDR1 is SGHRS, CDR2 YFSETQ. CDR3: CASSLGAPGGELFF. The CDR3 DNA reads TGCGCCAGCAGCTTGGGAGCCCCGGGCGGGGAGCTGTTTTTT.

The chain recombines TRBV5-1 with TRBJ2-7; the match to TRBD1 covers 7 bases. Germline assignment: CDR1 SGHRS and CDR2 YFSETQ. The CDR3 consists of 15 residues. Trimming took 3 bases from V and 4 from J; bases not matched to a gene: 10. CDR3 bases: TGCGCCAGCAGCTGGGCTCCGGACAGGCCTTACGAGCAGTACGTC. Residues: CASSWAPDRPYEQYV.

The chain links TRBV27 to TRBJ1-5; D not resolved. Germline V CDR1 and CDR2: MNHEY, SMNVEV (reference sequence). V was trimmed by 7 bases and J by 2 bases, leaving 9 bases between them. The CDR3 sequence is 13 residues long. The CDR3 spells CASTEARNQPQHF. DNA for the CDR3: TGTGCCAGCACGGAGGCGCGCAATCAGCCCCAGCATTTT.

CDR3 coding DNA: TGCGCCAGCAGCTTGTCGGGGACACCCCTGGATACGCAGTATTTT. This codes for CASSLSGTPLDTQYF. The chain carries TRBV5-1 and TRBJ2-3; perhaps TRBD1 as D (6 bases). Per the germline V gene, CDR1 is SGHRS and CDR2 is YFSETQ. V was cut by 1 base and J by 6 bases, with 15 bases left in between. This CDR3 has 15 amino acids.

The V call is TRBV4-2, the J call TRBJ1-2, with D perhaps TRBD1 (5 bases). Per germline, CDR1 LGHNA and CDR2 YNFKEQ. The CDR3 runs 14 residues. The V end was cut by 6 bases, the J end by 2 bases, with 13 bases between. Written as DNA, the CDR3 is TGTGCCAGCAGTCTCTTGACAGAAAACTATGGCTACACCTTC. Its protein product is CASSLLTENYGYTF.

The J gene is TRBJ2-7, the V gene TRBV28; TRBD2 aligns across 7 bases. Losses at the gene ends were 2 bases for V and 6 bases for J; bases not matched to a gene: 13. Germline lookup yields CDR1 MDHEN and CDR2 SYDVKM. CDR3 length: 16 residues. CDR3: CASSLIWAGDRREQYF. DNA for the CDR3: TGTGCCAGCAGTTTAATCTGGGCGGGAGACCGGCGCGAGCAGTACTTC.

The rearrangement joins TRBV6-1 to TRBJ2-4; D is unclear. CDR3 size: 14 residues. V lost 0 bases to trimming and J lost 6 bases, with 9 bases between them. Germline loops: CDR1 MNHNS, CDR2 SASEGT. The CDR3 coding sequence is TGTGCCAGCAGTGAAGCGCGACTTGCAAACATTCAGTACTTC. It yields the protein CASSEARLANIQYF.

This chain connects TRBV27 to TRBJ1-2; weak D call: TRBD1 (5 bases). CDR3 size: 14 residues. Germline V lookup: CDR1 MNHEY, CDR2 SMNVEV (reference sequence). V dropped 4 bases and J dropped 8 bases, with 17 bases sitting between them. This CDR3 reads CASSYQLSGQGYTF. Here the CDR3 DNA reads TGTGCCAGCAGTTATCAACTCTCAGGGCAGGGCTACACCTTC.

The chain combines TRBV9 with TRBJ2-1, with D unresolved. Germline assignment: CDR1 SGDLS and CDR2 YYNGEE. The V end was cut by 3 bases, the J end by 4 bases, with 17 bases between. CDR3 size: 16 residues. CDR3 loop: CASSAGGGNSYNEQFF. In nucleotides, the CDR3 is TGTGCCAGCAGCGCCGGTGGCGGAAACTCTTACAATGAGCAGTTCTTC.

The V gene is TRBV19, the J gene TRBJ2-1, with no clear D. V lost 3 bases and J lost 0, with 9 bases in between. The CDR3 contains 15 residues. CDR1 and CDR2 (germline): LNHDA, SQIVND (reference sequence). This CDR3 is CASSIGFSSYNEQFF. The CDR3 DNA is TGTGCCAGTAGTATCGGTTTTAGCTCCTACAATGAGCAGTTCTTC.

In this sample, this clone turned up once. The genes are TRBV5-6 and TRBJ2-1; TRBD1 aligns across 7 bases. Looked up from germline, CDR1 is SGHDT and CDR2 is YYEEEE. This CDR3 is 16 amino acids long. The junction had 8 bases not matched to a gene; V was cut back by 1 base and J by 4 bases. DNA for the CDR3: TGTGCCAGCAGCTTGTTGGAGACAGGGCTGTACAATGAGCAGTTCTTC. Translated: CASSLLETGLYNEQFF. Complete variable domain (other parts from reference TRBV5-6 and TRBJ2-1): DAGVTQSPTHLIKTRGQQVTLRCSPKSGHDTVSWYQQALGQGPQFIFQYYEEEERQRGNFPDRFSGHQFPNYSSELNVNALLLGDSALYLCASSLLETGLYNEQFFGPGTRLTVL.